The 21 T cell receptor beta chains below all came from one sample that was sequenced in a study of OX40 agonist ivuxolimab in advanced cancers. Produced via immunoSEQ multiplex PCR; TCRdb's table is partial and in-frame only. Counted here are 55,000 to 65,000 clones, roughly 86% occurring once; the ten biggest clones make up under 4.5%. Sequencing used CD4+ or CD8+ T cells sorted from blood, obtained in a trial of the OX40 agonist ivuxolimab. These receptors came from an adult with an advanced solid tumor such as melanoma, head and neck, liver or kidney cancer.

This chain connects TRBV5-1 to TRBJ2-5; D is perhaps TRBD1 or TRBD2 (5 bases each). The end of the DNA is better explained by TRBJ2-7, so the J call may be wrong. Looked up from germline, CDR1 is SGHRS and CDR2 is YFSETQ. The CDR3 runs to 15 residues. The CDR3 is CASRDQGELTYEQYF. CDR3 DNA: TGCGCCAGCAGAGACCAGGGAGAATTGACCTACGAGCAGTACTTC.

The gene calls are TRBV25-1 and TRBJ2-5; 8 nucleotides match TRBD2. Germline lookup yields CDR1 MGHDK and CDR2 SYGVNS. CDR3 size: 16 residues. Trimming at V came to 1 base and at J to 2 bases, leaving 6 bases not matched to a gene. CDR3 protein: CASSEWLAGRQETQYF. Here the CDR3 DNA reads TGTGCCAGCAGTGAATGGTTAGCGGGGCGTCAAGAGACCCAGTACTTC.

In DNA form, the CDR3 reads TGTGCCAGCAGTGAGTCTGGGGCTCCCTACAATGAGCAGTTCTTC. It translates to CASSESGAPYNEQFF. V usage is TRBV6-1 and J usage is TRBJ2-1, with D perhaps matching TRBD1 (5 bases). CDR3 length equals 15 residues. V was clipped by 3 bases and J by 2 bases, with 11 bases between them. Germline CDR1 and CDR2: MNHNS and SASEGT.

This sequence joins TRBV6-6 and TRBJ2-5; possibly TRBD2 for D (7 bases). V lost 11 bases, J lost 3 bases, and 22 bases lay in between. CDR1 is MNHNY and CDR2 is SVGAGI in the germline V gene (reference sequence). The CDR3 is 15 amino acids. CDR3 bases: TGTGCCTCTTGGGGGGGGCAAACCCCCAAAGAGACCCAGTACTTC. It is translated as CASWGGQTPKETQYF.

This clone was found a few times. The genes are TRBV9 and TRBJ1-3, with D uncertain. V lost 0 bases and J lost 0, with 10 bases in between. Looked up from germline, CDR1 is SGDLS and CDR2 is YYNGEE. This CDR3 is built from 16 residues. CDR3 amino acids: CASSVADGISGNTIYF. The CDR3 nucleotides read TGTGCCAGCAGCGTAGCGGACGGAATCTCTGGAAACACCATATATTTT.

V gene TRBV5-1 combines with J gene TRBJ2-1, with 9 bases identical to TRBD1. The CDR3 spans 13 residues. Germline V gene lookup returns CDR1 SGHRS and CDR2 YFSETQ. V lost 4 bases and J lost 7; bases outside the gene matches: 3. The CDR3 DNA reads TGCGCCAGCAGCCCCGGGACAGGGAATGAGCAGTTCTTC. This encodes CASSPGTGNEQFF.

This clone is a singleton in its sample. The CDR3 DNA sequence: TGTGCCAGCAGCACCAACGCGCCAGGGACCAATCAGCCCCAGCATTTT. Amino acids: CASSTNAPGTNQPQHF. J is TRBJ1-5 and V is TRBV11-2; D may be TRBD1 (5 bases). Trimming removed 5 bases at V and 3 bases at J, with 17 bases between. Germline V gene data show CDR1 as SGHAT and CDR2 as FQNNGV. The CDR3 extends over 16 amino acids.

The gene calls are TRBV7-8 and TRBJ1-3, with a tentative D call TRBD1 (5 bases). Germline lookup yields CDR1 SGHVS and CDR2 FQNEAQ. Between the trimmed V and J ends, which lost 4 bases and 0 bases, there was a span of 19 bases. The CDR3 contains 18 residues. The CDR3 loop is CASSSLAGPKSSGNTIYF. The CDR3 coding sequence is TGTGCCAGCAGCTCCCTAGCGGGACCGAAGAGCTCTGGAAACACCATATATTTT.

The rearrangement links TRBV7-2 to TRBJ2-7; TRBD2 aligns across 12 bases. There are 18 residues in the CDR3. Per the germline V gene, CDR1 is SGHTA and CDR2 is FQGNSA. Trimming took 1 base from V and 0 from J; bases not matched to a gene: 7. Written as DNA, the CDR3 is TGTGCCAGCAGCTTAGATTCACTAGCGGGGGGACTCTCCTACGAGCAGTACTTC. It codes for CASSLDSLAGGLSYEQYF. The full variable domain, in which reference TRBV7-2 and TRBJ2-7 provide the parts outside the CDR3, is GAGVSQSPSNKVTEKGKDVELRCDPISGHTALYWYRQSLGQGLEFLIYFQGNSAPDKSGLPSDRFSAERTGGSVSTLTIQRTQQEDSAVYLCASSLDSLAGGLSYEQYFGPGTRLTVT.

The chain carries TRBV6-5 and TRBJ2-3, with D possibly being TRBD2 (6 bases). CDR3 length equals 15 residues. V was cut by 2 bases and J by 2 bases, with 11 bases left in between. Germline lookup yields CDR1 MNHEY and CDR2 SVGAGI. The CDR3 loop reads CASSYGGLFTDTQYF. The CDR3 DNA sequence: TGTGCCAGCAGTTACGGGGGACTCTTCACAGATACGCAGTATTTT.

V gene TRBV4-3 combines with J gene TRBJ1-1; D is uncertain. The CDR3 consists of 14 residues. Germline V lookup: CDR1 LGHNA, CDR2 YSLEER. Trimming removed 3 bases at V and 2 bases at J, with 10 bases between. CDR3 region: CASSQNPRNTEAFF. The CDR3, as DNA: TGCGCCAGCAGCCAGAATCCCCGTAACACTGAAGCTTTCTTT.

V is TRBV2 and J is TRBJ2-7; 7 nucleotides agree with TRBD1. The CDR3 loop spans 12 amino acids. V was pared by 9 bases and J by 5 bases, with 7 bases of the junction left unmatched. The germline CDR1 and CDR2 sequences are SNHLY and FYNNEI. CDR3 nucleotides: TGTGCCAGTTCCGGGACAGTCCACGAGCAGTACTTC. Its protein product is CASSGTVHEQYF.

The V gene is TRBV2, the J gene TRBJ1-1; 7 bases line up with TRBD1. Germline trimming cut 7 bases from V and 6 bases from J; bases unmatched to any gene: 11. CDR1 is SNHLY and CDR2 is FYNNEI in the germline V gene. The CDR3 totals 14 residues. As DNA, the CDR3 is TGTGCCAGCACTTGGATCTCAGACAGGGCTGAAGCTTTCTTT. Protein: CASTWISDRAEAFF. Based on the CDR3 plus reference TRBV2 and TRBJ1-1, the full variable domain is EPEVTQTPSHQVTQMGQEVILRCVPISNHLYFYWYRQILGQKVEFLVSFYNNEISEKSEIFDDQFSVERPDGSNFTLKIRSTKLEDSAMYFCASTWISDRAEAFFGQGTRLTVV.

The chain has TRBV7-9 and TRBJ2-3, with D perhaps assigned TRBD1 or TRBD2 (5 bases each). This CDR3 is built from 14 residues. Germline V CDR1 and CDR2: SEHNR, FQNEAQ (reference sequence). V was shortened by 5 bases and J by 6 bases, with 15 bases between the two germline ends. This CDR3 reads CASSEGLRGDTQYF. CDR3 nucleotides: TGTGCCAGCAGCGAGGGCCTTAGGGGCGATACGCAGTATTTT. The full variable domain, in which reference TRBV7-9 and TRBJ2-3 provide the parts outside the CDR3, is DTGVSQNPRHKITKRGQNVTFRCDPISEHNRLYWYRQTLGQGPEFLTYFQNEAQLEKSRLLSDRFSAERPKGSFSTLEIQRTEQGDSAMYLCASSEGLRGDTQYFGPGTRLTVL.

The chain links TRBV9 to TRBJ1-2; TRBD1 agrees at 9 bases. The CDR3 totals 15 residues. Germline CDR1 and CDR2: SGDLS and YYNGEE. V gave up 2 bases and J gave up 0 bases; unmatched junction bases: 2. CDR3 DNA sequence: TGTGCCAGCAGCGTCGGGACAGGGCCTAACTATGGCTACACCTTC. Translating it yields CASSVGTGPNYGYTF.

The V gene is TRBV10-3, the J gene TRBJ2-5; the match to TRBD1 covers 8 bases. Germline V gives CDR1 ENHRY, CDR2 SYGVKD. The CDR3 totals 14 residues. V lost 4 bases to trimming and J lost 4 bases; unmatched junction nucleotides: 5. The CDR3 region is CAISGGRGRETQYF. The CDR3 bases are TGTGCCATCAGTGGGGGCAGGGGGCGAGAGACCCAGTACTTC.

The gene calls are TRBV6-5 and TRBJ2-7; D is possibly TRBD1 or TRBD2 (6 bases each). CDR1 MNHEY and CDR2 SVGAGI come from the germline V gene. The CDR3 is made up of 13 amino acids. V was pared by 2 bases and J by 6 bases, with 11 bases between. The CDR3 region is CASSYAQGGEQYF. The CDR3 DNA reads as TGTGCCAGCAGTTACGCACAGGGAGGCGAGCAGTACTTC.

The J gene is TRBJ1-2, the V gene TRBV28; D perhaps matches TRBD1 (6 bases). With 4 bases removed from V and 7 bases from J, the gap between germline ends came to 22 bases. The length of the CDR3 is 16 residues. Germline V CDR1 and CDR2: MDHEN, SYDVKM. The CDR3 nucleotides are TGTGCCAGCAGTTCTCATGCCCTGGGGGGGGGCGCTGGCTACACCTTC. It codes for CASSSHALGGGAGYTF.

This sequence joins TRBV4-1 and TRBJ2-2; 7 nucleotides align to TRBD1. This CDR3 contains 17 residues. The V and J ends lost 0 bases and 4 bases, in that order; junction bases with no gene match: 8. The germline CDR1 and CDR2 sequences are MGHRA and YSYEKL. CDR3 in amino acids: CASSQDSTGAGTGELFF. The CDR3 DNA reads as TGCGCCAGCAGCCAAGACTCCACAGGGGCGGGCACCGGGGAGCTGTTTTTT.

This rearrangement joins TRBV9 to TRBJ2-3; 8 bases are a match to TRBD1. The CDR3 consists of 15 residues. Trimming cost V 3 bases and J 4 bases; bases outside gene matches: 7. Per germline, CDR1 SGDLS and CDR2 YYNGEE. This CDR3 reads CASSAGGQAADTQYF. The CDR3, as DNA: TGTGCCAGCAGCGCTGGGGGACAGGCTGCAGATACGCAGTATTTT.

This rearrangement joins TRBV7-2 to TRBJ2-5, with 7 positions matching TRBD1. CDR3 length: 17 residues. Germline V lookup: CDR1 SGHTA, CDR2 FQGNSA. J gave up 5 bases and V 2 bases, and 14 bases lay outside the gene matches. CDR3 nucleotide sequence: TGTGCCAGCAGCTTAAGGGTGGGCAGGGGGTATATCGAGACCCAGTACTTC. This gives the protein CASSLRVGRGYIETQYF.